Listed here are 31 T cell receptor beta chains from one sample, sequenced in a study of early T cells in non-severe SARS-CoV-2 infection. MiXCR was run by TCRdb on the 5' RACE reads, yielding one entry per CDR3 protein. The sample lists more than 80,000 distinct CDR3 sequences, approximately 15% occurring once. Input material: whole blood. The receptors come from an adult who was a healthcare worker with PCR-confirmed SARS-CoV-2 infection or an uninfected control (not recorded which).

The rearrangement links TRBV7-2 to TRBJ2-5, with a weak D call TRBD1 (5 bases). V was trimmed by 2 bases and J by 1 base, leaving 11 bases between them. Germline V gene lookup returns CDR1 SGHTA and CDR2 FQGNSA. The CDR3 loop spans 15 amino acids. The CDR3 DNA reads TGTGCCAGCAGCTTAACCGCGGACACCCAAGAGACCCAGTACTTC. Protein: CASSLTADTQETQYF.

This clonotype has only a few counts. An end of the junction differs from the germline gene, which may be a read error. The chain couples TRBV7-7 to TRBJ2-3; D possibly corresponds to TRBD2 (6 bases). There are 13 residues in the CDR3. In germline, CDR1 is SSHAT, CDR2 FNYEAQ (reference sequence). CDR3 in amino acids: CASSSSGADTQYF. The CDR3 DNA is TGTGCTAGCAGCTCCTCGGGGGCAGATACGCAGTATTTT.

This clonotype was recorded at least ten times. This chain uses TRBV10-3 with TRBJ2-5; unclear D gene. Trimming shortened V by 3 bases and J by 2 bases, and 16 bases separated the two germline ends. CDR1 and CDR2 from the germline V gene are ENHRY and SYGVKD. The CDR3 contains 16 residues. This chain's CDR3 is CAISDASDELQETQYF. The CDR3 DNA is TGTGCCATCAGTGATGCTTCGGACGAACTACAAGAGACCCAGTACTTC.

The gene calls are TRBV6-6 and TRBJ2-5, with D possibly being TRBD1 or TRBD2 (5 bases each). V shed 2 bases and J shed 2 bases, with 9 bases lying between them. This CDR3 region has 14 residues. From germline, CDR1 is MNHNY and CDR2 SVGAGI (reference sequence). For the CDR3, the DNA is TGTGCCAGCAGTTACGGGGGAGTACAAGAGACCCAGTACTTC. This sequence encodes CASSYGGVQETQYF.

This clonotype was recorded a few times. The chain links TRBV7-6 to TRBJ1-2; no firm D call. Trimming took off 3 bases at V and 6 bases at J, with 14 bases between the two ends. There are 14 residues in the CDR3. Germline loops: CDR1 SGHVS, CDR2 FNYEAQ. The CDR3 DNA reads TGTGCCAGCAGCTTCGGCGGCGGCGCGGATGGCTACACCTTC. Translation: CASSFGGGADGYTF.

V and J are TRBV18 and TRBJ2-7; D remains ambiguous. The V end was cut by 5 bases, the J end by 3 bases, with 14 bases between. The germline CDR1 and CDR2 sequences are KGHSH and LQKENI. The CDR3 sequence is 14 residues long. The CDR3 region is CASSFGGVDYEQYF. DNA of the CDR3: TGTGCCAGCTCATTCGGTGGCGTAGACTACGAGCAGTACTTC.

This chain connects TRBV28 to TRBJ1-6; no clear D gene. Germline loops: CDR1 MDHEN, CDR2 SYDVKM. V was pared by 7 bases and J by 8 bases, with 15 bases between. The CDR3 covers 14 residues. The CDR3 here is CASKNPAVHSPLHF. In DNA form, the CDR3 reads TGTGCCAGCAAGAATCCCGCCGTACATTCACCCCTCCACTTT.

This rearrangement joins TRBV11-2 to TRBJ1-2, with TRBD1 matching over 10 bases. The CDR3 totals 15 residues. J was trimmed by 4 bases and V by 3 bases; bases with no gene match: 5. CDR1 is SGHAT, CDR2 FQNNGV, per germline. The CDR3 region has the DNA TGTGCCAGCAGCTTCCCGACAGGGGGCGGCTATGGCTACACCTTC. Translation gives CASSFPTGGGYGYTF.

This clonotype was counted only a few times. V usage is TRBV6-5 and J usage is TRBJ2-3; D possibly corresponds to TRBD2 (5 bases). Germline CDR1 is MNHEY and CDR2 is SVGAGI. CDR3 length equals 11 residues. Deletions cut 2 bases from V and 11 bases from J, with 8 bases between. This CDR3 is CASSYAGMQYF. The CDR3 DNA reads as TGTGCCAGCAGTTACGCGGGTATGCAGTATTTT.

In its sample, this clonotype was seen many times. The chain joins TRBV29-1 to TRBJ2-5; no reliable D call. CDR3 length equals 12 residues. The V gene lost 2 bases and the J gene lost 2 bases, with 6 bases spanning the gap. Germline-derived CDR1 and CDR2 are SQVTM and ANQGSEA. CDR3: CSVEPTQETQYF. The CDR3 DNA sequence: TGCAGCGTTGAACCCACACAAGAGACCCAGTACTTC.

The chain carries TRBV7-9 and TRBJ2-1; 8 nucleotides match TRBD2. The V gene end was trimmed by 1 base and the J gene end by 4 bases; junction bases not matched to a gene: 3. The CDR3 is 15 residues long. CDR1 is SEHNR, CDR2 FQNEAQ, per germline (reference sequence). The CDR3 DNA follows: TGTGCCAGCAGCTTAGTGGCGGGGGGATACAATGAGCAGTTCTTC. Encoded protein: CASSLVAGGYNEQFF.

This clonotype has only a few counts. The rearrangement links TRBV5-1 to TRBJ1-1; D is perhaps TRBD1 (6 bases). The CDR3 consists of 12 residues. The V end lost 2 bases, the J end lost 5 bases, and 7 bases lay between the germline ends. Germline assignment: CDR1 SGHRS and CDR2 YFSETQ. CDR3 in DNA: TGCGCCAGCAGCTTCGACAGGACTGAAGCTTTCTTT. Its translation: CASSFDRTEAFF. Combining the CDR3 with reference TRBV5-1 and TRBJ1-1 gives the whole variable domain KAGVTQTPRYLIKTRGQQVTLSCSPISGHRSVSWYQQTPGQGLQFLFEYFSETQRNKGNFPGRFSGRQFSNSRSEMNVSTLELGDSALYLCASSFDRTEAFFGQGTRLTVV.

V and J are TRBV11-2 and TRBJ2-3, with D uncertain. CDR1 is SGHAT and CDR2 is FQNNGV in the germline V gene. CDR3 length: 12 amino acids. The V end was cut by 1 base, the J end by 6 bases, with 5 bases between. CDR3 nucleotides: TGTGCCAGCAGCTTAGTGATGGATACGCAGTATTTT. It translates to CASSLVMDTQYF.

The rearrangement joins TRBV28 to TRBJ2-3; 9 positions match TRBD1. Trimming removed 8 bases from V and 3 bases from J; junction bases left unmatched: 3. This CDR3 region has 13 residues. Germline CDR1 is MDHEN and CDR2 is SYDVKM. CDR3 nucleotides: TGTGCCAGCTTCGGACAGGGGACAGATACGCAGTATTTT. Translation gives CASFGQGTDTQYF.

There are many counts of this clonotype. The chain recombines TRBV4-2 with TRBJ2-2; no reliable D call. Germline lookup yields CDR1 LGHNA and CDR2 YNFKEQ. The CDR3 covers 13 residues. V was cut by 1 base and J by 8 bases, with 8 bases left in between. This CDR3 is CASSQVGAGELFF. Here the CDR3 DNA reads TGTGCCAGCAGCCAAGTAGGAGCTGGGGAGCTGTTTTTT.

This chain joins TRBV5-1 and TRBJ2-5; D call uncertain. The CDR3 is 13 amino acids. CDR1 SGHRS and CDR2 YFSETQ come from the germline V gene. Trimming removed 4 bases from V and 3 bases from J, with 10 bases in between. The CDR3 coding sequence is TGCGCCAGCAGCAAGGAATGGGAAGAGACCCAGTACTTC. Protein: CASSKEWEETQYF.

There are a few counts of this clonotype. The chain employs TRBV5-1 and TRBJ2-1, with TRBD1 identical over 9 bases. This CDR3 spans 16 amino acids. After removal of 5 bases from V and 7 bases from J, the junction contained 13 bases not matched to a gene. Looked up from germline, CDR1 is SGHRS and CDR2 is YFSETQ. The DNA of the CDR3 is TGCGCCAGCAGATCCATTACAGGGGGCGGGGAGAATGAGCAGTTCTTC. Residues: CASRSITGGGENEQFF.

This clonotype was picked up many times. The V and J genes are TRBV20-1 and TRBJ2-7, with D unclear. Germline CDR1 and CDR2: DFQATT and SNEGSKA (reference sequence). This CDR3 is 12 amino acids long. V dropped 6 bases and J dropped 3 bases, with 12 bases sitting between them. The CDR3 region has the DNA TGCAGTGCCCTCTGGATTGACTACGAGCAGTACTTC. Amino acid sequence: CSALWIDYEQYF.

Many counts were recorded for this clonotype. The chain has TRBV18 and TRBJ2-7; possible D gene TRBD2, 5 bases. Between the trimmed V and J ends, which lost 6 bases and 3 bases, there was a span of 9 bases. CDR1 is KGHSH and CDR2 is LQKENI in the germline V gene. The CDR3 has 12 amino acids. The CDR3 region is CASSGLHYEQYF. CDR3 DNA: TGTGCCAGCTCCGGACTGCACTACGAGCAGTACTTC. Looking up the rest from reference TRBV18 and TRBJ2-7 gives the full variable domain: NAGVMQNPRHLVRRRGQEARLRCSPMKGHSHVYWYRQLPEEGLKFMVYLQKENIIDESGMPKERFSAEFPKEGPSILRIQQVVRGDSAAYFCASSGLHYEQYFGPGTRLTVT.

The chain uses TRBV20-1 and TRBJ2-7; no clear D. Trimming removed 5 bases at V and 6 bases at J, with 14 bases between. The CDR3 extends over 12 amino acids. CDR1 and CDR2 (germline): DFQATT, SNEGSKA (reference sequence). The CDR3 DNA is TGCAGTGCTGAGCAGCAGCGATCCGAGCAGTACTTC. It yields the protein CSAEQQRSEQYF.

This clonotype was observed a single time. This may be a read error: a much more frequent sequence differs by one nucleotide. The genes are TRBV24-1 and TRBJ2-1, with 9 bases fitting TRBD1. This CDR3 has 15 amino acids. Trimming removed 1 base from V and 7 bases from J; junction bases left unmatched: 4. The germline V gene has CDR1 KGHDR and CDR2 SFDVKD. CDR3 in amino acids: CATSDFLTGGNEQFF. In DNA, the CDR3 is TGTGCCACCAGTGATTTTTTGACAGGGGGGAATGAGCAGTTCTTC.

The chain combines TRBV10-3 with TRBJ2-2; 7 nucleotides align to TRBD2. The CDR3 has 15 residues. J was trimmed by 4 bases and V by 10 bases; bases with no gene match: 12. Germline lookup yields CDR1 ENHRY and CDR2 SYGVKD. The CDR3 loop reads CATQPGGGSTGELFF. Here the CDR3 DNA reads TGTGCCACCCAGCCTGGCGGGGGTAGCACCGGGGAGCTGTTTTTT.

The chain has TRBV2 and TRBJ2-7; weak D call: TRBD2 (5 bases). Per the germline V gene, CDR1 is SNHLY and CDR2 is FYNNEI. There are 14 residues in the CDR3. The CDR3 DNA is TGTGCTACCAGCGGAGTTGGGTGGTTGGACGAGCAGTACTTC. It specifies CATSGVGWLDEQYF.

The chain carries TRBV2 and TRBJ2-6; no clear D. The CDR3 contains 15 residues. Per germline, CDR1 SNHLY and CDR2 FYNNEI. V lost 3 bases to trimming and J lost 0 bases, with 6 bases between them. In DNA form, the CDR3 reads TGTGCCAGCAGTGACGGCCTCTCTGGGGCCAACGTCCTGACTTTC. It encodes CASSDGLSGANVLTF.

As regards this clonotype: A read error is possible here, since a much larger clone lies one base away. The J gene is TRBJ1-1, the V gene TRBV9, with TRBD1 identical over 7 bases. This CDR3 comprises 15 residues. In germline, CDR1 is SGDLS, CDR2 YYNGEE. Trimming removed 2 bases from V and 1 base from J; junction bases left unmatched: 5. CDR3 loop: CASSVEGQRNTEAFF. The CDR3 DNA reads as TGTGCCAGCAGCGTGGAGGGACAGAGGAACACTGAAGCTTTCTTT.

The chain is built from TRBV29-1 and TRBJ1-1; tentatively, D is TRBD1 (5 bases). The CDR3 is 12 amino acids. Trimming cost V 7 bases and J 4 bases, with 13 bases left between them. Germline V CDR1 and CDR2: SQVTM, ANQGSEA. The CDR3 nucleotides read TGCAGCGGGGCACCTGGGGGCACTGAAGCTTTCTTT. Protein: CSGAPGGTEAFF.

This sequence joins TRBV19 and TRBJ1-1; tentatively, D is TRBD1 (5 bases). The CDR3 sequence is 14 residues long. The germline gives CDR1 LNHDA, CDR2 SQIVND (reference sequence). V lost 0 bases to trimming and J lost 5 bases, with 10 bases between them. The CDR3 loop reads CASSIDLRGTEAFF. CDR3 in DNA: TGTGCCAGTAGTATAGACTTGCGGGGGACTGAAGCTTTCTTT. Supplemented by reference TRBV19 and TRBJ1-1, the full variable domain reads DGGITQSPKYLFRKEGQNVTLSCEQNLNHDAMYWYRQDPGQGLRLIYYSQIVNDFQKGDIAEGYSVSREKKESFPLTVTSAQKNPTAFYLCASSIDLRGTEAFFGQGTRLTVV.

This clonotype was found many times. The chain uses TRBV12-3 or TRBV12-4 and TRBJ2-5, with TRBD2 matching over 7 bases. This CDR3 has 14 residues. With 3 bases clipped from V and 1 base from J, the junction kept 2 bases outside the gene matches. The CDR3, as DNA: TGTGCCAGCAGTTTCGCGGGGGTCCAAGAGACCCAGTACTTC. Amino acids: CASSFAGVQETQYF.

This clonotype was seen a few times. The gene calls are TRBV10-2 and TRBJ2-1; 8 positions agree with TRBD2. V gave up 7 bases and J gave up 4 bases; unmatched junction bases: 18. Germline V gene lookup returns CDR1 WSHSY and CDR2 SAAADI. This CDR3 has 18 amino acids. The DNA for the CDR3 is TGCGCCAGCACCACTATACCAGCCGGGACTAGGCCATACAATGAGCAGTTCTTC. Translated: CASTTIPAGTRPYNEQFF.

This chain links TRBV20-1 with TRBJ2-1; the match to TRBD2 covers 11 bases. This CDR3 spans 20 amino acids. V gave up 0 bases and J gave up 4 bases; unmatched junction bases: 17. The V gene's germline CDR1 is DFQATT and CDR2 SNEGSKA (reference sequence). DNA for the CDR3: TGCAGTGCTAGAGATCAAGGGCTAGCGGGGGGCCCTGGTGAATACAATGAGCAGTTCTTC. Its protein product is CSARDQGLAGGPGEYNEQFF.

This clonotype has a handful of counts. The chain recombines TRBV15 with TRBJ1-1; 9 bases line up with TRBD1. The CDR3 is 19 residues long. V lost 1 base, J lost 5 bases, and 17 bases stayed unmatched. CDR1 LNHNV and CDR2 YYDKDF come from the germline V gene (reference sequence). DNA for the CDR3: TGTGCCACCAGCAGAGGAGGGGGTCAAGGACAGGGGCGGGAGACTGAAGCTTTCTTT. This gives the protein CATSRGGGQGQGRETEAFF.